Listed below are T cell receptor beta chains from one sample, sequenced in a study of metastatic and nonmetastatic thyroid tumors. Using MiXCR, TCRdb re-called clones from the PCR reads. The table records under 35,000 clones, about 21% of them present only once. The material sequenced was blood. These receptors were collected from a female donor with papillary thyroid cancer or a benign thyroid nodule (not recorded which). Some clones in this sample may be carry-over from other donors' samples. CDR3s include the opening cysteine and the closing phenylalanine or tryptophan. D genes are given only for firm matches. Size values are once, few and many counts, or a class for expanded clones, and some rows have none.

clone_size,d_call,j_call,cdr3_length,v_call,cdr3_nt,cdr3_aa
.,TRBD2,TRBJ2-6,18,TRBV11-2,TGTGCCAGCAGCACGCGGGAGCCGCCTTTCTCTGGGGCCAACGTCCTGACTTTC,CASSTREPPFSGANVLTF
many,.,TRBJ1-3,17,TRBV11-2,TGTGCCAGCAGCTTAGTCCGGTTTTCTACCAAAGGAAACACCATATATTTT,CASSLVRFSTKGNTIYF
.,.,TRBJ1-6,15,TRBV11-2,TGTGCCAGCAGCTTAGTAGGGTTCTCTAATTCACCCCTCCACTTT,CASSLVGFSNSPLHF
few,TRBD2,TRBJ2-7,15,TRBV6-1,TGTGCCAGCAGTCCCCCTGGCGGGAGGTCCTACGAGCAGTACTTC,CASSPPGGRSYEQYF
.,.,TRBJ1-2,14,TRBV11-2,TGTGCCAGCAGCTTAGAGATCCCAGTAAATGGCTACACCTTC,CASSLEIPVNGYTF
many,.,TRBJ2-7,15,TRBV24-1,TGTGCCACCAGTACAGGACACCCCCTCTCCTACGAGCAGTACTTC,CATSTGHPLSYEQYF
medium-sized,.,TRBJ1-2,14,TRBV20-1,TGCAGTGCTAGAGCCCGGGACACATTCCATGGCTACACCTTC,CSARARDTFHGYTF
many,.,TRBJ2-4,18,TRBV4-3,TGCGCCAGCAGCCAAGCCGTGGTAGAAGGGTTGGCCAAAAACATTCAGTACTTC,CASSQAVVEGLAKNIQYF
many,.,TRBJ1-4,16,TRBV7-9,TGTGCCAGCAGCTTAACGGCGGGGGCAACTAATGAAAAACTGTTTTTT,CASSLTAGATNEKLFF
.,.,TRBJ2-1,15,TRBV24-1,TGTGCCTCTTCGGGAACTGGGGTCAACACTAATGAGCAGTTCTTC,CASSGTGVNTNEQFF